This T cell receptor (beta chain) was profiled in a study of T cell responses to AZD1222 COVID-19 vaccine. Study conclusions and caveats: Repertoires in all cases were sampled only once the peak T cell response had passed. It was only a handful of AZD1222 recipients who were seropositive at baseline. The donors showed a predominance of white British ancestry and of females, with possible underestimation of clonal diversity. The reported proportion of spike-specific TCRs targeting unmutated variant regions was nearly half.

The table came from immunoSEQ multiplex PCR; TCRdb's copy has only in-frame clones and leaves some out. The repertoire holds some 150,000 clones, 85% to 90% seen once, with around 4.5% in the top ten. V was cut by 5 bases and J by 4 bases, with 11 bases left in between. The CDR3 totals 13 residues. CDR1 and CDR2 (germline): MNHEY, SMNVEV (reference sequence). A word on this clone: Its specificity is not known.

Here the sequenced sample was peripheral blood, taken 28 days after the second AZD1222 dose. This chain links TRBV27 with TRBJ1-2; D is uncertain. The TCR sequence derives from an adult who received the AZD1222 COVID-19 vaccine. This chain's CDR3 is CASSPGPTYGYTF. DNA of the CDR3: TGTGCCAGCAGTCCCGGTCCCACCTATGGCTACACCTTC.